The TCR beta chain described here comes from a study of blood T cells in healthy people across ages. Study observations and caveats: Per-million-T-cell TCR beta diversity fell roughly linearly with age.

On this clonotype itself: Its specificity is not known.

This CDR3 is 15 amino acids long. In germline, CDR1 is DFQATT, CDR2 SNEGSKA (reference sequence). Trimming removed 3 bases from V and 5 bases from J; junction bases left unmatched: 5. Primed by a sample-barcoded 5' primer and a J-beta primer mix, a second PCR proceeded for about 6 to 11 cycles. Through a template-switch adaptor with 12 random nucleotides, each cDNA molecule received a tag. A minimum of 2.5 million CDR3-containing paired-end reads was obtained for each sample. A single record per CDR3 protein comes from TCRdb applying MiXCR to the 5' RACE reads. The table records under 2 million distinct CDR3 sequences, 30% to 40% of them present only once.

The V and J genes are TRBV20-1 and TRBJ1-5; the match to TRBD1 covers 12 bases. Source material: blood. The sequence was collected from a woman aged 25 to 39 in good health. As DNA, the CDR3 is TGCAGTGCTAGGGGGGGACAGGGGGCGTATCAGCCCCAGCATTTT. Translated: CSARGGQGAYQPQHF.